The rows below give T cell receptor beta chains drawn from one sample of a study of PD-1 blockade in mismatch repair-deficient tumors. Some clones are missing from TCRdb's copy, which holds only in-frame ones; the method was immunoSEQ multiplex PCR. There are some 51,000 clones in the sample; about 85% occur only once, and more than 8% lies in the top ten. Specimen: peripheral blood, collected 20 weeks after starting pembrolizumab. These receptors were taken from an adult with mismatch repair-deficient cancer. Both conserved end residues are part of each CDR3.

J gene: TRBJ2-1
CDR3 length: 15
V gene: TRBV9
CDR3 protein: CASSVDEGVYNEQFF

J gene: TRBJ1-1
CDR3 length: 13
V gene: TRBV7-3
CDR3 protein: CASSLKRGTEAFF

J gene: TRBJ1-2
CDR3 length: 13
V gene: TRBV7-6
CDR3 protein: CASSNTGFDGYTF

J gene: TRBJ1-2
CDR3 length: 16
V gene: TRBV6-1
CDR3 protein: CASSGRDRARSYGYTF

J gene: TRBJ1-5
CDR3 length: 14
V gene: TRBV27
CDR3 protein: CASSLTETGQPQHF

J gene: TRBJ1-4
CDR3 length: 14
V gene: TRBV2
CDR3 protein: CASNILQGSEKLFF

J gene: TRBJ2-7
CDR3 length: 15
V gene: TRBV11-2
CDR3 protein: CASSLPELFAYEQYF

J gene: TRBJ2-2
CDR3 length: 12
V gene: TRBV7-8
CDR3 protein: CASSLSVGELFF

J gene: TRBJ2-2
CDR3 length: 16
V gene: TRBV5-4
CDR3 protein: CASSFRAGGNTGELFF

J gene: TRBJ2-7
CDR3 length: 17
V gene: TRBV12-5
CDR3 protein: CASGSPQVSGSSYEQYF

J gene: TRBJ2-4
CDR3 length: 16
V gene: TRBV29-1
CDR3 protein: CSVDGQGGGAKNIQYF

J gene: TRBJ2-2
CDR3 length: 16
V gene: TRBV7-6
CDR3 protein: CASSLGGGMYTGELFF

J gene: TRBJ1-2
CDR3 length: 14
V gene: TRBV19
CDR3 protein: CASIDGPGRYGYTF

J gene: TRBJ2-5
CDR3 length: 14
V gene: TRBV7-9
CDR3 protein: CASSFRALRETQYF

J gene: TRBJ2-7
CDR3 length: 15
V gene: TRBV7-3
CDR3 protein: CASSPRAGVGWEQYF

J gene: TRBJ2-4
CDR3 length: 15
V gene: TRBV14
CDR3 protein: CASSKGARSKNIQYF

J gene: TRBJ2-1
CDR3 length: 16
V gene: TRBV9
CDR3 protein: CASSPGGSGSLYEQFF

J gene: TRBJ2-7
CDR3 length: 11
V gene: TRBV7-9
CDR3 protein: CASSLEDEQYF

J gene: TRBJ2-3
CDR3 length: 15
V gene: TRBV11-2
CDR3 protein: CASSQGGRALDTQYF

J gene: TRBJ1-5
CDR3 length: 11
V gene: TRBV21-1
CDR3 protein: CAQGGDQPQHF

J gene: TRBJ1-2
CDR3 length: 12
V gene: TRBV28
CDR3 protein: CASSFPGRGYTF

J gene: TRBJ1-2
CDR3 length: 15
V gene: TRBV7-8
CDR3 protein: CASSPRRTANYGYTF

J gene: TRBJ1-1
CDR3 length: 13
V gene: TRBV7-6
CDR3 protein: CASSSSMNTEAFF

J gene: TRBJ1-1
CDR3 length: 14
V gene: TRBV19
CDR3 protein: CASSQAGAGTEAFF

J gene: TRBJ1-2
CDR3 length: 12
V gene: TRBV30
CDR3 protein: CAWISANGGYTF

J gene: TRBJ2-3
CDR3 length: 14
V gene: TRBV14
CDR3 protein: CASSPRQLTDTQYF

J gene: TRBJ2-4
CDR3 length: 14
V gene: TRBV7-8
CDR3 protein: CASSLLQEENIQYF

J gene: TRBJ2-1
CDR3 length: 19
V gene: TRBV6-4
CDR3 protein: CASSDPWLAGGSGVTEQFF

J gene: TRBJ2-5
CDR3 length: 11
V gene: TRBV20-1
CDR3 protein: CSASLGETQYF

J gene: TRBJ1-5
CDR3 length: 15
V gene: TRBV6-1
CDR3 protein: CASRDRTGGFQPQHF

J gene: TRBJ2-2
CDR3 length: 16
V gene: TRBV15
CDR3 protein: CATSRSGTGKTGELFF

J gene: TRBJ2-7
CDR3 length: 12
V gene: TRBV6-5
CDR3 protein: CASRDLAYEQYF

J gene: TRBJ1-1
CDR3 length: 14
V gene: TRBV30
CDR3 protein: CAWTPGTSNTEAFF

J gene: TRBJ1-5
CDR3 length: 15
V gene: TRBV2
CDR3 protein: CASQNQQGANQPQHF

J gene: TRBJ2-7
CDR3 length: 15
V gene: TRBV2
CDR3 protein: CASRWSPDLTYEQYF

J gene: TRBJ2-1
CDR3 length: 13
V gene: TRBV11-2
CDR3 protein: CASSLDRTGPLFF

J gene: TRBJ2-1
CDR3 length: 17
V gene: TRBV5-5
CDR3 protein: CASSLRASGFSYNEQFF

J gene: TRBJ1-4
CDR3 length: 15
V gene: TRBV2
CDR3 protein: CASRQYRLTNEKLFF

J gene: TRBJ1-1
CDR3 length: 13
V gene: TRBV10-3
CDR3 protein: CAISGRENTEAFF

J gene: TRBJ1-2
CDR3 length: 17
V gene: TRBV27
CDR3 protein: CASRDRGRVDRNYGYTF

J gene: TRBJ2-1
CDR3 length: 13
V gene: TRBV6-6
CDR3 protein: CASSYRLVDEQFF

J gene: TRBJ1-1
CDR3 length: 13
V gene: TRBV19
CDR3 protein: CASSIGDLTEAFF

J gene: TRBJ1-1
CDR3 length: 17
V gene: TRBV30
CDR3 protein: CAWSVSEMGQLNTEAFF

J gene: TRBJ2-7
CDR3 length: 14
V gene: TRBV5-5
CDR3 protein: CASSLAGLSYEQYF

J gene: TRBJ2-7
CDR3 length: 14
V gene: TRBV19
CDR3 protein: CASSILGGGGEQYF

J gene: TRBJ2-3
CDR3 length: 13
V gene: TRBV6-5
CDR3 protein: CASSPARGDTQYF

J gene: TRBJ2-5
CDR3 length: 13
V gene: TRBV5-1
CDR3 protein: CASSPGPQETQYF

J gene: TRBJ1-2
CDR3 length: 16
V gene: TRBV29-1
CDR3 protein: CSVSSIPGQGGSGYTF

J gene: TRBJ2-2
CDR3 length: 13
V gene: TRBV4-2
CDR3 protein: CASSQSGAGELFF

J gene: TRBJ2-7
CDR3 length: 14
V gene: TRBV4-1
CDR3 protein: CASSQDRGSYEQYF

J gene: TRBJ1-3
CDR3 length: 16
V gene: TRBV13
CDR3 protein: CASSALGRYPGNTIYF